One and the same sample provided the 23 T cell receptor beta chains below, sequenced in a study of OX40 agonist ivuxolimab in advanced cancers. Sequencing was performed with immunoSEQ multiplex PCR; in TCRdb, only in-frame clones are kept and a portion is missing. The sample contains some 72,000 clones, around 92% of which appear only once. The sequencing here drew on CD4+ or CD8+ T cells sorted from blood, taken in a trial of the OX40 agonist ivuxolimab. The receptors were sampled from an adult with an advanced solid tumor such as melanoma, head and neck, liver or kidney cancer.

This chain joins TRBV28 and TRBJ2-3; TRBD2 matches 8 bases. The J segment lost 4 bases and the V segment lost 8 bases, leaving 11 bases of the junction unmatched. This CDR3 has 15 residues. Germline CDR1 MDHEN, CDR2 SYDVKM. The CDR3 DNA is TGTGCCAGCGCCGCAGGCGGGGGGCAGGCAGATACGCAGTATTTT. It codes for CASAAGGGQADTQYF.

CDR3 amino acids: CASSYTGKEKLFF. The CDR3 DNA follows: TGTGCCAGCAGTTACACAGGCAAGGAAAAACTGTTTTTT. This rearrangement joins TRBV6-5 to TRBJ1-4; D might be TRBD1 (5 bases). Trimming cost V 2 bases and J 8 bases, with 9 bases left between them. CDR3 length equals 13 residues. Germline V gene sequence: CDR1 MNHEY, CDR2 SVGAGI.

The V and J genes are TRBV10-3 and TRBJ1-2; no reliable D call. Trimming took off 2 bases at V and 3 bases at J, with 13 bases between the two ends. CDR1 is ENHRY and CDR2 is SYGVKD in the germline V gene. The CDR3 totals 15 residues. The CDR3 is CAISEVFRTDYGYTF. CDR3 DNA: TGTGCCATCAGTGAGGTTTTTAGGACGGACTATGGCTACACCTTC.

The DNA of the CDR3 is TGTGCCATCAGTGAGTCGATCCCCGGGGGGAATGAGCAGTTCTTC. It is translated as CAISESIPGGNEQFF. V gene TRBV10-3 combines with J gene TRBJ2-1; 7 bases fit TRBD2. Germline CDR1 and CDR2: ENHRY and SYGVKD. The CDR3 has 15 residues. After removal of 0 bases from V and 7 bases from J, the junction contained 6 bases not matched to a gene.

The chain combines TRBV29-1 with TRBJ2-1; 8 nucleotides agree with TRBD2. Per germline, CDR1 SQVTM and CDR2 ANQGSEA. This CDR3 comprises 16 residues. J gave up 3 bases and V 2 bases, and 9 bases lay outside the gene matches. The CDR3 spells CSVESAGGPDYNEQFF. In nucleotides, the CDR3 is TGCAGCGTTGAATCCGCGGGGGGCCCCGACTACAATGAGCAGTTCTTC.

This chain uses TRBV7-6 with TRBJ2-1, with TRBD1 matching 7 bases. The CDR3 length is 18 residues. Germline V lookup: CDR1 SGHVS, CDR2 FNYEAQ. J lost 0 bases, V lost 1 base, and 9 bases had no gene match. CDR3 amino acids: CASSLGAYRGLSYNEQFF. The CDR3 coding sequence is TGTGCCAGCAGCTTAGGAGCATACAGGGGCCTCTCCTACAATGAGCAGTTCTTC.

The V and J genes are TRBV7-9 and TRBJ2-2; D is unclear. Germline CDR1 is SEHNR and CDR2 is FQNEAQ (reference sequence). The CDR3 contains 11 residues. Trimming shortened V by 2 bases and J by 5 bases, and 0 bases separated the two germline ends. DNA for the CDR3: TGTGCCAGCAGCTTAACCGGGGAGCTGTTTTTT. This gives the protein CASSLTGELFF.

The genes are TRBV27 and TRBJ2-7, with D possibly matching TRBD2 (5 bases). Germline V gives CDR1 MNHEY, CDR2 SMNVEV (reference sequence). Between the trimmed V and J ends, which lost 3 bases and 3 bases, there was a span of 9 bases. The CDR3 covers 13 residues. In nucleotides, the CDR3 is TGTGCCAGCAGTTTTGGACTGAACTACGAGCAGTACTTC. It is translated as CASSFGLNYEQYF.

The genes are TRBV6-5 and TRBJ2-3, with D maybe TRBD2 (6 bases). The CDR3 spans 16 residues. Trimming stripped 1 base from V and 4 bases from J, with 15 bases between. Germline V CDR1 and CDR2: MNHEY, SVGAGI. Written as DNA, the CDR3 is TGTGCCAGCAGTTACTTACTCGGGGGTGGTGCAGATACGCAGTATTTT. This translates into CASSYLLGGGADTQYF.

The rearrangement joins TRBV25-1 to TRBJ1-3, with unresolved D. Germline V gene lookup returns CDR1 MGHDK and CDR2 SYGVNS. The CDR3 is 12 residues long. The V end was cut by 10 bases, the J end by 0 bases, with 7 bases between. The CDR3 here is CAIGISGNTIYF. CDR3 DNA: TGTGCCATCGGGATCTCTGGAAACACCATATATTTT.

This chain links TRBV9 with TRBJ2-7; 11 bases are shared with TRBD1. Unmatched junction bases numbered 3, after V lost 1 base and J lost 3 bases. Germline CDR1 and CDR2: SGDLS and YYNGEE. The CDR3 runs 15 residues. The CDR3 region is CASSVSGTGGYEQYF. CDR3 sequence (DNA): TGTGCCAGCAGCGTAAGTGGGACAGGGGGCTACGAGCAGTACTTC. Full variable domain (outside the CDR3, taken from reference TRBV9 and TRBJ2-7): DSGVTQTPKHLITATGQRVTLRCSPRSGDLSVYWYQQSLDQGLQFLIQYYNGEERAKGNILERFSAQQFPDLHSELNLSSLELGDSALYFCASSVSGTGGYEQYFGPGTRLTVT.

The chain employs TRBV27 and TRBJ1-5; D is unresolved. The CDR3 runs to 13 residues. CDR1 is MNHEY and CDR2 is SMNVEV in the germline V gene (reference sequence). V lost 6 bases and J 3 bases, leaving 9 bases between the germline ends. The CDR3 nucleotides read TGTGCCAGCAGACCCTATAACAATCAGCCCCAGCATTTT. This gives the protein CASRPYNNQPQHF.

The chain employs TRBV5-1 and TRBJ2-1, with TRBD2 identical over 11 bases. Germline trimming cut 6 bases from V and 3 bases from J; bases unmatched to any gene: 14. The V gene's germline CDR1 is SGHRS and CDR2 YFSETQ. This CDR3 is built from 18 residues. In nucleotides, the CDR3 is TGCGCCAGCACCCGGGGACTAGCGGAGCCCTTTTACTACAATGAGCAGTTCTTC. Amino acids: CASTRGLAEPFYYNEQFF.

J is TRBJ1-2 and V is TRBV27; D unclear. In germline, CDR1 is MNHEY, CDR2 SMNVEV (reference sequence). This CDR3 contains 15 residues. Trimming removed 0 bases from V and 3 bases from J, with 11 bases in between. In nucleotides, the CDR3 is TGTGCCAGCAGTTTATCTCGGGGTCCGGACTATGGCTACACCTTC. This translates into CASSLSRGPDYGYTF.

V gene TRBV7-2 combines with J gene TRBJ2-7, with D perhaps matching TRBD2 (6 bases). CDR3 size: 15 residues. Trimming shortened V by 5 bases and J by 2 bases, and 16 bases separated the two germline ends. Germline V gene lookup returns CDR1 SGHTA and CDR2 FQGNSA. In DNA, the CDR3 is TGTGCCAGCAGCCCAACCCCTAGCGCTACCTACGAGCAGTACTTC. It codes for CASSPTPSATYEQYF.

The sample holds one count of this clone. This chain connects TRBV6-5 to TRBJ2-2; D ambiguous. V gave up 4 bases and J gave up 3 bases, with 6 bases separating them. The CDR3 sequence is 13 residues long. Germline V gives CDR1 MNHEY, CDR2 SVGAGI. CDR3 coding DNA: TGTGCCAGCAGTTCAGATTACACCGGGGAGCTGTTTTTT. It yields the protein CASSSDYTGELFF.

V gene TRBV5-8 combines with J gene TRBJ2-7; D gene unclear. V was trimmed by 0 bases and J by 4 bases, leaving 11 bases between them. CDR1 is SGHTS and CDR2 is YDEGEE in the germline V gene. The CDR3 spans 14 residues. CDR3 region: CASSLAPYGYEQYF. CDR3 nucleotide sequence: TGTGCCAGCAGCTTGGCACCTTACGGTTACGAGCAGTACTTC.

V is TRBV4-1 and J is TRBJ2-5; the D call may be TRBD1 or TRBD2 (5 bases each). The CDR3 has 15 residues. CDR1 and CDR2 from the germline V gene are MGHRA and YSYEKL. V lost 1 base and J lost 5, with 14 bases in between. CDR3 amino acids: CASSQVGDPLETQYF. CDR3 bases: TGCGCCAGCAGCCAAGTTGGGGACCCCCTGGAGACCCAGTACTTC.

The CDR3 region is CASSSGPEALTYEQYF. As DNA, the CDR3 is TGTGCCAGCAGTTCGGGCCCAGAAGCCTTAACTTACGAGCAGTACTTC. The chain uses TRBV6-5 and TRBJ2-7; D is ambiguous. Trimming removed 4 bases at V and 4 bases at J, with 20 bases between. The germline gives CDR1 MNHEY, CDR2 SVGAGI. This CDR3 is built from 16 residues.

The chain uses TRBV13 and TRBJ2-2, with a possible D match to TRBD2 (5 bases). The CDR3 extends over 19 amino acids. Between the trimmed V and J ends, which lost 5 bases and 0 bases, there was a span of 22 bases. Germline V gives CDR1 PRHDT, CDR2 FYEKMQ (reference sequence). The CDR3 spells CASSEKGSHLGANTGELFF. CDR3 DNA: TGTGCCAGCAGCGAGAAGGGTAGCCATTTGGGAGCGAACACCGGGGAGCTGTTTTTT. Drawing the rest from reference TRBV13 and TRBJ2-2, the complete variable domain is AAGVIQSPRHLIKEKRETATLKCYPIPRHDTVYWYQQGPGQDPQFLISFYEKMQSDKGSIPDRFSAQQFSDYHSELNMSSLELGDSALYFCASSEKGSHLGANTGELFFGEGSRLTVL.

J is TRBJ2-2 and V is TRBV7-6; TRBD1 matches at 9 bases. CDR3 length: 16 amino acids. With V trimmed by 1 base and J by 3 bases, 3 bases remained unmatched. Germline CDR1 is SGHVS and CDR2 is FNYEAQ. CDR3: CASSLVGQGHTGELFF. DNA for the CDR3: TGTGCCAGCAGCTTAGTGGGACAGGGCCACACCGGGGAGCTGTTTTTT.

This clone was detected only once. The J gene is TRBJ2-7, the V gene TRBV13; TRBD1 matches at 7 bases. After removal of 5 bases from V and 5 bases from J, the junction contained 9 bases not matched to a gene. CDR1 and CDR2 from the germline V gene are PRHDT and FYEKMQ (reference sequence). The CDR3 loop spans 14 amino acids. The CDR3 here is CASSDRTGFDEQYF. The CDR3 DNA follows: TGTGCCAGCAGCGATAGGACAGGTTTCGACGAGCAGTACTTC.

The CDR3 loop reads CASSLKGVYGYTF. CDR3 DNA sequence: TGTGCCAGCAGCTTAAAGGGGGTCTATGGCTACACCTTC. The chain uses TRBV7-8 and TRBJ1-2; a possible D gene is TRBD1 (6 bases). Trimming left V 2 bases short and J 4 bases short, with 8 bases between. Per germline, CDR1 SGHVS and CDR2 FQNEAQ. This CDR3 spans 13 amino acids.